This is a list of T cell receptor beta chains from one sample in a study of cytomegalovirus exposure and HLA in healthy donors. This table comes from immunoSEQ multiplex PCR, and its TCRdb copy is limited to in-frame clones, with some not included. Of some 90,000 clones listed, just under 70% are singletons. The sequenced sample was PBMCs. These receptors all come from a man aged 45-60 years in good health and CMV-seronegative. The CDR3 runs from the conserved cysteine through the conserved F or W. The D gene is left open where the match is weak. Rows give clone size only sometimes, using once, few, many, or a class for an expanded clone.

d_call,v_call,j_call,clone_size,cdr3_aa,cdr3_nt
NA,TRBV5-1,TRBJ1-2,NA,CASSLEDSYYGYTF,TGCGCCAGCAGCTTGGAGGACAGTTACTATGGCTACACCTTC
TRBD2,TRBV6-5,TRBJ2-3,NA,CASRGGFRNTDTQYF,TGTGCCAGCAGGGGAGGGTTTAGGAACACAGATACGCAGTATTTT
TRBD2,TRBV7-2,TRBJ2-5,NA,CASSLGHGGETQYF,TGTGCCAGCAGCTTAGGTCACGGGGGGGAGACCCAGTACTTC
NA,TRBV11-2,TRBJ2-3,NA,CASSSPTSADTQYF,TGTGCCAGCAGCTCTCCGACTTCTGCAGATACGCAGTATTTT
NA,TRBV5-1,TRBJ1-6,NA,CASSSDMPTYNSPLHF,TGCGCCAGCAGCTCAGACATGCCAACCTATAATTCACCCCTCCACTTT
NA,TRBV4-1,TRBJ2-4,NA,CASSQLGNPKNIQYF,TGCGCCAGCAGCCAACTCGGGAACCCCAAAAACATTCAGTACTTC
NA,TRBV4-3,TRBJ1-6,NA,CASSQVKGVSSPLHF,TGCGCCAGCAGCCAAGTTAAGGGAGTAAGCTCACCCCTCCACTTT
NA,TRBV7-3,TRBJ2-5,NA,CASAFGAQETQYF,TGTGCCAGCGCTTTTGGGGCCCAAGAGACCCAGTACTTC
NA,TRBV2,TRBJ2-5,few,CASSLYQETQYF,TGTGCCAGCAGCTTGTACCAAGAGACCCAGTACTTC
NA,TRBV7-9,TRBJ1-5,NA,CASSLANSNQPQHF,TGTGCCAGCAGCTTAGCCAATAGCAATCAGCCCCAGCATTTT
TRBD2,TRBV7-2,TRBJ2-2,once,CASSPGGLGGGELFF,TGTGCCAGCAGCCCGGGGGGGCTGGGGGGCGGGGAGCTGTTTTTT
TRBD1,TRBV6-1,TRBJ1-5,NA,CASSEAGGAQPQHF,TGTGCCAGCAGTGAAGCAGGGGGCGCACAGCCCCAGCATTTT
NA,TRBV2,TRBJ1-1,few,CASSYNQGTEAFF,TGTGCCAGCAGTTACAACCAGGGTACTGAAGCTTTCTTT
TRBD1,TRBV2,TRBJ1-4,NA,CATAGDREAYTTNEKLFF,TGTGCCACCGCCGGGGACAGGGAGGCCTATACGACTAATGAAAAACTGTTTTTT
TRBD1,TRBV10-1,TRBJ1-5,few,CASRDRGRFNQPQHF,TGCGCCAGCAGGGACAGGGGGAGATTCAATCAGCCCCAGCATTTT
TRBD1,TRBV5-1,TRBJ1-1,NA,CASSLGTGGTEAFF,TGCGCCAGCAGCTTGGGCACAGGGGGCACTGAAGCTTTCTTT
TRBD2,TRBV5-1,TRBJ2-3,NA,CASSLGLAGEGDTQYF,TGCGCCAGCAGCTTGGGACTAGCGGGAGAGGGAGATACGCAGTATTTT
NA,TRBV6-5,TRBJ1-6,NA,CASSITMYNSPLHF,TGTGCCAGCAGTATTACAATGTATAATTCACCCCTCCACTTT
TRBD1,TRBV7-9,TRBJ2-7,few,CASSPGTGATYEQYF,TGTGCCAGCAGCCCCGGGACAGGGGCTACCTACGAGCAGTACTTC
NA,TRBV7-6,TRBJ2-5,NA,CASSSAGETQYF,TGTGCCAGCAGCTCCGCGGGAGAGACCCAGTACTTC
TRBD1,TRBV6-5,TRBJ2-1,NA,CASSYTTGAYNEQFF,TGTGCCAGCAGTTACACGACAGGGGCCTACAATGAGCAGTTCTTC
NA,TRBV7-2,TRBJ1-1,NA,CASSSPRRGSTEAFF,TGTGCCAGCAGTTCCCCGAGGCGGGGAAGCACTGAAGCTTTCTTT
NA,TRBV5-1,TRBJ2-2,NA,CASSGRGANTGELFF,TGCGCCAGCAGCGGGCGGGGAGCGAACACCGGGGAGCTGTTTTTT
NA,TRBV5-1,TRBJ2-3,NA,CASSLGRSTDTQYF,TGCGCCAGCAGCTTGGGCAGGTCCACAGATACGCAGTATTTT
TRBD1,TRBV10-3,TRBJ2-7,NA,CAISVWQGAGEQYF,TGTGCCATCAGTGTTTGGCAGGGGGCCGGTGAGCAGTACTTC
TRBD2,TRBV25-1,TRBJ2-3,NA,CASSDQSGRGTDTQYF,TGTGCCAGCAGTGATCAAAGCGGGAGGGGCACAGATACGCAGTATTTT
NA,TRBV7-9,TRBJ2-1,NA,CASSYYDEQFF,TGTGCCAGCAGCTACTACGATGAGCAGTTCTTC
NA,TRBV5-5,TRBJ1-5,NA,CASSFTHLTGGNQPQHF,TGTGCCAGCAGCTTTACCCACCTTACGGGGGGCAATCAGCCCCAGCATTTT
TRBD1,TRBV25-1,TRBJ1-2,NA,CASSDTGTGGAGYTF,TGTGCCAGCAGTGATACCGGGACAGGGGGCGCTGGCTACACCTTC
NA,TRBV5-4,TRBJ1-2,NA,CASSSKGGGGYTF,TGTGCCAGCAGCTCCAAGGGCGGAGGAGGCTACACCTTC
TRBD1,TRBV28,TRBJ1-1,NA,CASSSQGGGTEAFF,TGTGCCAGCAGTTCTCAGGGGGGTGGCACTGAAGCTTTCTTT
NA,TRBV7-2,TRBJ1-5,NA,CASSLVAFPHSNQPQHF,TGTGCCAGCAGCTTAGTGGCATTCCCGCATAGCAATCAGCCCCAGCATTTT
TRBD1,TRBV28,TRBJ1-2,few,CASSLVGTGYGYTF,TGTGCCAGCAGTTTAGTCGGGACAGGCTATGGCTACACCTTC
TRBD1,TRBV2,TRBJ1-4,NA,CASSRTGSGEKLFF,TGTGCCAGCAGTAGGACAGGGTCGGGCGAAAAACTGTTTTTT
NA,TRBV7-2,TRBJ1-2,NA,CASSSNRVLSANYGYTF,TGTGCCAGCAGTTCGAACAGGGTTCTATCCGCTAACTATGGCTACACCTTC
NA,TRBV2,TRBJ2-1,few,CASSEMGRSYNEQFF,TGTGCCAGCAGTGAAATGGGCCGCTCCTACAATGAGCAGTTCTTC
NA,TRBV21-1,TRBJ2-2,NA,CASSNDGGSNTGELFF,TGTGCCAGCAGCAATGATGGGGGCTCGAACACCGGGGAGCTGTTTTTT
NA,TRBV28,TRBJ1-2,NA,CASSFREGGDGYTF,TGTGCCAGCAGTTTTCGAGAAGGGGGAGATGGCTACACCTTC
TRBD1,TRBV9,TRBJ2-2,few,CASSVARGSGELFF,TGTGCCAGCAGCGTAGCCAGGGGGTCCGGGGAGCTGTTTTTT
NA,TRBV5-8,TRBJ2-7,NA,CASSQVSGAIRYEQYF,TGTGCCAGCAGCCAGGTGAGTGGGGCGATTAGGTACGAGCAGTACTTC
TRBD2,TRBV4-2,TRBJ2-3,once,CASSQDPSGIADTQYF,TGTGCCAGCAGCCAAGATCCTAGCGGGATCGCAGATACGCAGTATTTT